Included here is one T cell receptor (beta chain) sequence, with context. This sample is drawn from a study of cytomegalovirus exposure and HLA in healthy donors. Researchers ran the PCR with 60 Vbeta and 13 Jbeta primers. Clones were read by immunoSEQ multiplex PCR, and TCRdb kept only the in-frame ones, dropping some. The data show 55,000 to 65,000 clones, 85% seen once. This CDR3 is built from 15 residues. CDR1 MDHEN and CDR2 SYDVKM come from the germline V gene. J lost 4 bases, V lost 5 bases, and 9 bases had no gene match. Sequenced input: PBMCs. The chain employs TRBV28 and TRBJ2-7; 9 bases agree with TRBD1. The origin of this receptor is a female donor in good health and CMV-seronegative. Here the CDR3 reads CASSGTGTGRYEQYF. The CDR3 DNA is TGTGCCAGCAGTGGAACCGGGACAGGGAGGTACGAGCAGTACTTC.